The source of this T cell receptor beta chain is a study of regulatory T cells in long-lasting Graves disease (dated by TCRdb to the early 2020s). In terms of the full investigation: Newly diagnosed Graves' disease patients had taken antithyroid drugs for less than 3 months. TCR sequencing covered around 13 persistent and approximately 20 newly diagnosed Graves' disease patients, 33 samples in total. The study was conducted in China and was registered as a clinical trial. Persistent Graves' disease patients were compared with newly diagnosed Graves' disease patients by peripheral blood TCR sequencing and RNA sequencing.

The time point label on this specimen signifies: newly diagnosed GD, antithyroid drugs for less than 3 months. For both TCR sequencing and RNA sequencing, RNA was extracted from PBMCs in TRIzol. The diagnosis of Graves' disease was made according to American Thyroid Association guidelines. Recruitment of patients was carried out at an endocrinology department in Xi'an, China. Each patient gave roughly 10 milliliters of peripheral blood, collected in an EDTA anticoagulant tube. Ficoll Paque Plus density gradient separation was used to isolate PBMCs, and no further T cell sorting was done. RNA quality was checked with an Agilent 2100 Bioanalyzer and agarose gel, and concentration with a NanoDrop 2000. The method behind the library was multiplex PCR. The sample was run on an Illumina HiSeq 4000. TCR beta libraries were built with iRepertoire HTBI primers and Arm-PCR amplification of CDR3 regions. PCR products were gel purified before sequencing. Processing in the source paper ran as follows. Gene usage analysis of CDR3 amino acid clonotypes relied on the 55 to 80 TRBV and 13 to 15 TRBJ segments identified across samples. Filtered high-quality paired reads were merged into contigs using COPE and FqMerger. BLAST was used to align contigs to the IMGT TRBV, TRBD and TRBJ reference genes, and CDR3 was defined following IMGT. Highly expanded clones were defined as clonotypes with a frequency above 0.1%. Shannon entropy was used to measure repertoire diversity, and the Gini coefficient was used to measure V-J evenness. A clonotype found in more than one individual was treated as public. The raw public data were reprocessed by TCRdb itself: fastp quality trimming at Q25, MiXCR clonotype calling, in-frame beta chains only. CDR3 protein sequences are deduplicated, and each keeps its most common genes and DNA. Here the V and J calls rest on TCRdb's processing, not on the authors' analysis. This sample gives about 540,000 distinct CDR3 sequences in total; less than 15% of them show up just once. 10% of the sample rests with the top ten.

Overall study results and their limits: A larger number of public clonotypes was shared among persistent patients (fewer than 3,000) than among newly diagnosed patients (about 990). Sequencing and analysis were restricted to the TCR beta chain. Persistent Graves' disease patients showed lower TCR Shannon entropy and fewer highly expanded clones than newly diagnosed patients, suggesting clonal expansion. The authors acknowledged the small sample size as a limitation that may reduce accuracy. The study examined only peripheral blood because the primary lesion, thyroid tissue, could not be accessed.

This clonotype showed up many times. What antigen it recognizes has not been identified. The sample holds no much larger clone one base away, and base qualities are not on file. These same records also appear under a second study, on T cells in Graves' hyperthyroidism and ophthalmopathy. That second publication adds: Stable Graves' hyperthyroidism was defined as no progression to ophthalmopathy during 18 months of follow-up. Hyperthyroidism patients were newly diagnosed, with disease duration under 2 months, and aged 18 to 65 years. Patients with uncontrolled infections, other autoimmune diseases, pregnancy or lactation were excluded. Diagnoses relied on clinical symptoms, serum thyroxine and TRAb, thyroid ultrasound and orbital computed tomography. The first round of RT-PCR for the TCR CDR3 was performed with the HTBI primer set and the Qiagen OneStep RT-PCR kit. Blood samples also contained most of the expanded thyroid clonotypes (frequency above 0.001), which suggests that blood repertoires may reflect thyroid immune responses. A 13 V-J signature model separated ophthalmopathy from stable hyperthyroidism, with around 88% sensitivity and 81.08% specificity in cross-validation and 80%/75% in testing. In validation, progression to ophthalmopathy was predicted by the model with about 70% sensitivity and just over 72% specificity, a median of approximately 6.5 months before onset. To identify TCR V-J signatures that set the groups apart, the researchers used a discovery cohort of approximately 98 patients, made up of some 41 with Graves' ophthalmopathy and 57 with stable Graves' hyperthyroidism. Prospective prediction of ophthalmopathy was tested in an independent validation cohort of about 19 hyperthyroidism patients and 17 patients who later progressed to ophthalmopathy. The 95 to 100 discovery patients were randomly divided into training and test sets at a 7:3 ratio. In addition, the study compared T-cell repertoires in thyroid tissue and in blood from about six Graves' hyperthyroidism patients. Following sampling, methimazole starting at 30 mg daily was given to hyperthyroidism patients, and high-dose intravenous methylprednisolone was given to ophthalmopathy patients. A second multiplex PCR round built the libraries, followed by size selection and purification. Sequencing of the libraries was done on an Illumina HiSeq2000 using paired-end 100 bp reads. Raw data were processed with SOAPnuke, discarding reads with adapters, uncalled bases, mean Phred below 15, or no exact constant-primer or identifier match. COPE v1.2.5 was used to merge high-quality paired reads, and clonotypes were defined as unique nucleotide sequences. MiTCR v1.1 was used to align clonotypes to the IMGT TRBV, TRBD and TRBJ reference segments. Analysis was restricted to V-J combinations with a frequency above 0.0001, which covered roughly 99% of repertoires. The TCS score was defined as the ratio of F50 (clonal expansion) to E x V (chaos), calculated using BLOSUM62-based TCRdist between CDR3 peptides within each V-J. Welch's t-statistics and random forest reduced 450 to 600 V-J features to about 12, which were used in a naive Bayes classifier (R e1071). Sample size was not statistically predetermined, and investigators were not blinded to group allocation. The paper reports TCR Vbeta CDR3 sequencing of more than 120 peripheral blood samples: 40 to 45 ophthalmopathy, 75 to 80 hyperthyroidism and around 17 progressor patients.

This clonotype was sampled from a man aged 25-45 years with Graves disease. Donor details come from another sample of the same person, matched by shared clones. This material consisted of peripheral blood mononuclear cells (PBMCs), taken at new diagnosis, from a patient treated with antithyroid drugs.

At the DNA level, the sequence is TGTGCCAGCAGTTCCCACGGGACGGTGAACACTGAAGCTTTCTTT. It specifies CASSSHGTVNTEAFF. The rearranged chain carries TRBV12-3 or TRBV12-4 and TRBJ1-1; a weak D assignment points to TRBD1 (5 bases agree). V gives up 4 bases and J gives up 0 bases, and the segment between their germline ends measures 12 bases. The CDR3, cysteine through phenylalanine, is 15 amino acids long. Only the CDR3 portion is preserved as DNA: 45 bases, with reading frame beginning at the first base.